The 23 T cell receptor beta chains presented below share a single source sample, sequenced in a study of shared clonotypes between healthy human individuals. Method: immunoSEQ multiplex PCR; TCRdb's copy keeps in-frame clones and lacks some. The profile covers about 2.2 million clones, with 93% appearing a single time and less than 2% taken by the ten largest. CD45RO-negative CD8 cells positively selected for CCR7 made up the naive population, which excluded terminally differentiated effector memory CD45RA+ cells. Sequencing was done on a sample of naive CD8+ T cells from PBMCs. Receptors originate from a young man in good health. Some clones in this sample may be carry-over from other donors' samples.

This clone occurred once. One base away lies a much larger clone, so this may be a sequencing read error. Other DNA sequences within the sample encode an identical CDR3. The V gene is TRBV7-9, the J gene TRBJ2-2; D call uncertain. The CDR3 consists of 12 residues. CDR1 is SEHNR, CDR2 FQNEAQ, per germline (reference sequence). Trimming took 5 bases from V and 3 from J, leaving 4 bases between them. CDR3 sequence reads: CASSVDTGELFF. The CDR3 nucleotides read TGTGCCAGCAGCGTGGACACCGGGGAGCTGTTTTTT.

In DNA, the CDR3 is TGTGCCAGCGACGTTGCCGGGACAGCTGAAAAACTGTTTTTT. It translates to CASDVAGTAEKLFF. The chain combines TRBV9 with TRBJ1-4; 7 bases align to TRBD1. The CDR3 has 14 amino acids. Germline trimming cut 7 bases from V and 7 bases from J; bases unmatched to any gene: 10. In germline, CDR1 is SGDLS, CDR2 YYNGEE.

This clone showed up just once. This chain joins TRBV7-9 and TRBJ1-4; D possibly corresponds to TRBD1 (5 bases). The length of the CDR3 is 16 residues. Germline values: CDR1 SEHNR, CDR2 FQNEAQ (reference sequence). V was trimmed by 0 bases and J by 8 bases, leaving 16 bases between them. CDR3 DNA: TGTGCCAGCAGCTTAGCGGATAACGGGGACGAGGAAAAACTGTTTTTT. As protein: CASSLADNGDEEKLFF.

This chain joins TRBV11-2 and TRBJ2-1; possibly TRBD1 for D (6 bases). Germline V gene data show CDR1 as SGHAT and CDR2 as FQNNGV. The CDR3 consists of 15 residues. The ends were cut back, 5 bases at V and 2 bases at J, with 13 bases in the middle. The CDR3 bases are TGTGCCAGCAGCGTGACAGGTGGCACCTACAATGAGCAGTTCTTC. Its translation: CASSVTGGTYNEQFF.

The genes are TRBV4-3 and TRBJ2-7, with TRBD1 as a possible D gene (6 bases). CDR3 size: 15 residues. Germline V gene sequence: CDR1 LGHNA, CDR2 YSLEER. V gave up 2 bases and J gave up 5 bases, with 16 bases separating them. CDR3 DNA: TGCGCCAGCAGCCAAAAACCAGGGGCGGAAAACGAGCAGTACTTC. It specifies CASSQKPGAENEQYF.

The chain links TRBV7-6 to TRBJ2-1, with D hard to call. In germline, CDR1 is SGHVS, CDR2 FNYEAQ. The length of the CDR3 is 15 residues. Trimming took 2 bases from V and 4 from J, leaving 12 bases between them. The CDR3 spells CASSLSPPPYNEQFF. The DNA of the CDR3 is TGTGCCAGCAGCTTATCCCCTCCCCCTTACAATGAGCAGTTCTTC. Drawing the rest from reference TRBV7-6 and TRBJ2-1, the complete variable domain is GAGVSQSPRYKVTKRGQDVALRCDPISGHVSLYWYRQALGQGPEFLTYFNYEAQQDKSGLPNDRFSAERPEGSISTLTIQRTEQRDSAMYRCASSLSPPPYNEQFFGPGTRLTVL.

This chain links TRBV6-5 with TRBJ2-7, with a possible D match to TRBD1 (6 bases). The V end was cut by 6 bases, the J end by 3 bases, with 15 bases between. CDR3 size: 14 residues. The germline gives CDR1 MNHEY, CDR2 SVGAGI. The CDR3 sequence: CASSLMGASYEQYF. The CDR3 nucleotides read TGTGCCAGCAGCTTAATGGGGGCTAGCTACGAGCAGTACTTC.

This chain uses TRBV29-1 with TRBJ1-2; 7 bases map to TRBD1. This CDR3 has 13 residues. Unmatched junction bases numbered 5, after V lost 6 bases and J lost 1 base. CDR1 is SQVTM and CDR2 is ANQGSEA in the germline V gene. The CDR3 loop reads CSVWDSNNYGYTF. The DNA of the CDR3 is TGCAGCGTGTGGGACAGCAATAACTATGGCTACACCTTC.

V gene TRBV7-3 combines with J gene TRBJ2-6; 9 bases match TRBD1. The junction had 5 bases not matched to a gene; V was cut back by 5 bases and J by 0 bases. This CDR3 has 17 residues. Germline CDR1 is SGHTA and CDR2 is FQGTGA. The CDR3 nucleotides read TGTGCCAGCAGCACCTGGACAGGGGACTCTGGGGCCAACGTCCTGACTTTC. Translating gives CASSTWTGDSGANVLTF.

This chain connects TRBV9 to TRBJ2-2; D is undetermined. Trimming pared 0 bases from V and 1 base from J, leaving 7 bases between. Germline CDR1 is SGDLS and CDR2 is YYNGEE. The length of the CDR3 is 15 residues. CDR3 sequence: CASSVESRNTGELFF. In DNA, the CDR3 is TGTGCCAGCAGCGTAGAGAGCAGGAACACCGGGGAGCTGTTTTTT.

J is TRBJ2-3 and V is TRBV7-9, with D tentatively TRBD1 (5 bases). Germline loops: CDR1 SEHNR, CDR2 FQNEAQ (reference sequence). The V end lost 7 bases, the J end lost 0 bases, and 14 bases lay between the germline ends. The CDR3 is 15 amino acids. For the CDR3, the DNA is TGTGCCAGCACCCCTAGGGGTATCAGCACAGATACGCAGTATTTT. Translation: CASTPRGISTDTQYF.

The table lists this clone with a count of one. The chain has TRBV7-9 and TRBJ2-5; no reliable D call. The germline V gene has CDR1 SEHNR and CDR2 FQNEAQ (reference sequence). The CDR3 is 13 residues long. Trimming stripped 5 bases from V and 4 bases from J, with 11 bases between. CDR3: CASSPGSLETQYF. Written as DNA, the CDR3 is TGTGCCAGCAGCCCCGGGTCCTTAGAGACCCAGTACTTC. Complete variable domain (other parts from reference TRBV7-9 and TRBJ2-5): DTGVSQNPRHKITKRGQNVTFRCDPISEHNRLYWYRQTLGQGPEFLTYFQNEAQLEKSRLLSDRFSAERPKGSFSTLEIQRTEQGDSAMYLCASSPGSLETQYFGPGTRLLVL.

The chain carries TRBV13 and TRBJ1-1; D perhaps matches TRBD1 (5 bases). The germline V and J ends were trimmed by 0 bases and 2 bases, with 7 bases remaining between them. This CDR3 spans 14 amino acids. CDR1 PRHDT and CDR2 FYEKMQ come from the germline V gene (reference sequence). The CDR3 nucleotides read TGTGCCAGCAGCTTAGGAGGGGATAACACTGAAGCTTTCTTT. Protein: CASSLGGDNTEAFF. The full variable domain, in which reference TRBV13 and TRBJ1-1 provide the parts outside the CDR3, is AAGVIQSPRHLIKEKRETATLKCYPIPRHDTVYWYQQGPGQDPQFLISFYEKMQSDKGSIPDRFSAQQFSDYHSELNMSSLELGDSALYFCASSLGGDNTEAFFGQGTRLTVV.

The chain combines TRBV6-6 with TRBJ2-3; D remains ambiguous. CDR1 MNHNY and CDR2 SVGAGI come from the germline V gene (reference sequence). The CDR3 covers 14 residues. Between the trimmed V and J ends, which lost 0 bases and 2 bases, there was a span of 6 bases. This CDR3 reads CASSYSLHTDTQYF. The CDR3 nucleotides read TGTGCCAGCAGTTACTCCCTACACACAGATACGCAGTATTTT.

As regards this clone: Additional DNA sequences in this sample encode the identical CDR3. Written as DNA, the CDR3 is TGTGCCAGCAGCGTAGGTGGGGGGGAGCAGTACTTC. Amino acid sequence: CASSVGGGEQYF. The chain uses TRBV9 and TRBJ2-7, with a possible D match to TRBD2 (6 bases). Trimming took 0 bases from V and 7 from J, leaving 8 bases between them. CDR3 length equals 12 residues. CDR1 and CDR2 from the germline V gene are SGDLS and YYNGEE.

This chain uses TRBV27 with TRBJ2-7; D may be TRBD2 (6 bases). The germline V gene has CDR1 MNHEY and CDR2 SMNVEV (reference sequence). The CDR3 is 14 amino acids. Trimming shortened V by 6 bases and J by 12 bases, and 24 bases separated the two germline ends. CDR3 amino acids: CASSAARELLELYF. The CDR3 DNA follows: TGTGCCAGCAGCGCCGCCCGGGAGTTGCTAGAGTTGTACTTC.

The table lists this clone with a count of one. V and J are TRBV9 and TRBJ1-1; TRBD1 is a possible D gene (6 bases). This CDR3 comprises 14 residues. Trimming took 3 bases from V and 1 from J, leaving 10 bases between them. Looked up from germline, CDR1 is SGDLS and CDR2 is YYNGEE. The CDR3 region is CASSAETGNTEAFF. The CDR3 nucleotides read TGTGCCAGCAGCGCAGAGACAGGGAACACTGAAGCTTTCTTT.

The gene calls are TRBV7-9 and TRBJ1-1; D ambiguous. Trimming took 5 bases from V and 0 from J, leaving 10 bases between them. CDR3 length: 14 residues. The germline CDR1 and CDR2 sequences are SEHNR and FQNEAQ (reference sequence). The CDR3 sequence is CASSPVLMNTEAFF. In DNA form, the CDR3 reads TGTGCCAGCAGCCCCGTTTTAATGAACACTGAAGCTTTCTTT. Combining the CDR3 with reference TRBV7-9 and TRBJ1-1 gives the whole variable domain DTGVSQNPRHKITKRGQNVTFRCDPISEHNRLYWYRQTLGQGPEFLTYFQNEAQLEKSRLLSDRFSAERPKGSFSTLEIQRTEQGDSAMYLCASSPVLMNTEAFFGQGTRLTVV.

J is TRBJ2-7 and V is TRBV7-9; D is possibly TRBD1 or TRBD2 (5 bases each). Trimming pared 1 base from V and 4 bases from J, leaving 11 bases between. The length of the CDR3 is 14 residues. Germline lookup yields CDR1 SEHNR and CDR2 FQNEAQ (reference sequence). The CDR3 bases are TGTGCCAGCAGCTTAGGAGGGGCCGCATACGAGCAGTACTTC. This sequence encodes CASSLGGAAYEQYF.

The chain links TRBV4-3 to TRBJ2-1; 13 bases match TRBD2. This CDR3 is built from 19 residues. Germline CDR1 LGHNA, CDR2 YSLEER. J was trimmed by 8 bases and V by 4 bases; bases with no gene match: 17. In nucleotides, the CDR3 is TGCGCCAGCAGCCCTCAGCCGGGACTAGCGGGGCAATGGGTGGATGAGCAGTTCTTC. This gives the protein CASSPQPGLAGQWVDEQFF.

The chain couples TRBV28 to TRBJ1-1; unclear D gene. This CDR3 has 12 amino acids. Germline V gives CDR1 MDHEN, CDR2 SYDVKM. The germline V and J ends were trimmed by 6 bases and 5 bases, with 10 bases remaining between them. CDR3 nucleotides: TGTGCCAGCAGCCCGGTCGGGACTGAAGCTTTCTTT. Translating it yields CASSPVGTEAFF.

The chain has TRBV5-6 and TRBJ1-1; D is perhaps TRBD1 (5 bases). Germline-derived CDR1 and CDR2 are SGHDT and YYEEEE. Trimming took off 4 bases at V and 0 bases at J, with 10 bases between the two ends. CDR3 length: 14 amino acids. This CDR3 reads CASSVVQVNTEAFF. CDR3 DNA: TGTGCCAGCAGCGTTGTACAGGTGAACACTGAAGCTTTCTTT.

This clone appeared once. The V call is TRBV7-9, the J call TRBJ2-2, with D tentatively TRBD2 (6 bases). The CDR3 sequence is 16 residues long. Deletions cut 0 bases from V and 3 bases from J, with 11 bases between. CDR1 SEHNR and CDR2 FQNEAQ come from the germline V gene (reference sequence). The DNA for the CDR3 is TGTGCCAGCAGCTTAGCGCGGGGTAGTTACACCGGGGAGCTGTTTTTT. Its translation is CASSLARGSYTGELFF.